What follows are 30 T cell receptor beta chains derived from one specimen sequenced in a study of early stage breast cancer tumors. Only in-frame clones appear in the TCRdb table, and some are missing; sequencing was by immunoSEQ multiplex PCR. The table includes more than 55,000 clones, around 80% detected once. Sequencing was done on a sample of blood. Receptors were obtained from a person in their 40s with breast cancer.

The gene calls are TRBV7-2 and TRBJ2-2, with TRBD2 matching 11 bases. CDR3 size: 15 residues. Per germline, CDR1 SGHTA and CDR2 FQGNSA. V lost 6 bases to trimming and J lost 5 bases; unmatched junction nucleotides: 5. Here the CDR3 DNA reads TGTGCCAGCAGAGTAGCGGGAGGGCGGACCGGGGAGCTGTTTTTT. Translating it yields CASRVAGGRTGELFF.

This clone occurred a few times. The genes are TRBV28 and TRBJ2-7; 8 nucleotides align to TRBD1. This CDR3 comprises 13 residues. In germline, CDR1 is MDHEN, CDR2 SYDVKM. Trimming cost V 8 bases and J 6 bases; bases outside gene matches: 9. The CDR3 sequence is CASVDRGTGEQYF. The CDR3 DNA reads TGTGCCAGCGTAGACAGGGGAACAGGCGAGCAGTACTTC.

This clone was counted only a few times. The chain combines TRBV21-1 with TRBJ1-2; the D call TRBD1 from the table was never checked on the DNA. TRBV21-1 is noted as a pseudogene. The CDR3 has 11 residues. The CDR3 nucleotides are TGTGCCAGCAGGTGGCATTATGGCTACACCTTC. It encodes CASRWHYGYTF.

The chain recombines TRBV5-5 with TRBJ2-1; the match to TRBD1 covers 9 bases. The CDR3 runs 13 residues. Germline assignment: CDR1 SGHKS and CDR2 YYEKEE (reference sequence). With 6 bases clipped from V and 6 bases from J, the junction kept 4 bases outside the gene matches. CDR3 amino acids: CASTGTGFNEQFF. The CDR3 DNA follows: TGTGCCAGCACCGGGACAGGGTTCAATGAGCAGTTCTTC.

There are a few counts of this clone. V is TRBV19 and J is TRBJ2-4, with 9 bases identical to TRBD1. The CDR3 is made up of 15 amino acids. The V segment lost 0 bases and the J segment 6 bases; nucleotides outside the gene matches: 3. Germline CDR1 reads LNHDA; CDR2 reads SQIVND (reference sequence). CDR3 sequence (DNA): TGTGCCAGTAGTATAGAGGCGGACAGGGGAAACATTCAGTACTTC. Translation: CASSIEADRGNIQYF.

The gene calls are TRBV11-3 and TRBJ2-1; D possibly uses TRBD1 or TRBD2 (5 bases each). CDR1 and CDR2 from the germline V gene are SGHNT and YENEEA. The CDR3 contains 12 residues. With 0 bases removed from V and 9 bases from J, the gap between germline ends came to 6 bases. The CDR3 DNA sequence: TGTGCCAGCAGCTTAGATGGGGGTGAGCAGTTCTTC. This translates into CASSLDGGEQFF.

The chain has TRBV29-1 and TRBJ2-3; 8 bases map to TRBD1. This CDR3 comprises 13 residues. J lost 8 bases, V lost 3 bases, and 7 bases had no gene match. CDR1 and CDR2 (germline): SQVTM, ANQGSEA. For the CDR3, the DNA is TGCAGCGTTGAGCGACAGGGGTTGGGTACGCAGTATTTT. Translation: CSVERQGLGTQYF.

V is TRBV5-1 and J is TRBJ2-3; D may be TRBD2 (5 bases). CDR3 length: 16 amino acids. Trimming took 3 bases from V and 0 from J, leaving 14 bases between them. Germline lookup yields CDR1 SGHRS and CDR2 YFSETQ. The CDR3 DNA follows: TGCGCCAGCAGCTCTAGCTCTGGCAGTAGCACAGATACGCAGTATTTT. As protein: CASSSSSGSSTDTQYF.

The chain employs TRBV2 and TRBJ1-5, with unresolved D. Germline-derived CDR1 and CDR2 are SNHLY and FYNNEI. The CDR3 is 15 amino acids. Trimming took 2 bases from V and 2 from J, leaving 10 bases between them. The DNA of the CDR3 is TGTGCCAGCAGTGAAATGAACAGTGGCAATCAGCCCCAGCATTTT. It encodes CASSEMNSGNQPQHF.

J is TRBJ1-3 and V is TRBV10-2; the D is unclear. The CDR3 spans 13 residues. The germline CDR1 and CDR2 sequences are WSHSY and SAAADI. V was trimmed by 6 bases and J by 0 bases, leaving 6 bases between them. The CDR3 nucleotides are TGCGCCAGCAGAGACAACTCTGGAAACACCATATATTTT. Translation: CASRDNSGNTIYF.

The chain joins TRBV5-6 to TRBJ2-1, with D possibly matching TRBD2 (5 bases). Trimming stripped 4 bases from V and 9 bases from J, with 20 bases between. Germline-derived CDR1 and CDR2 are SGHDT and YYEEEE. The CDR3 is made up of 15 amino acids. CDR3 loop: CASSPGFTRLLEQFF. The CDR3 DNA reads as TGTGCCAGCAGCCCGGGCTTCACTAGACTTCTTGAGCAGTTCTTC.

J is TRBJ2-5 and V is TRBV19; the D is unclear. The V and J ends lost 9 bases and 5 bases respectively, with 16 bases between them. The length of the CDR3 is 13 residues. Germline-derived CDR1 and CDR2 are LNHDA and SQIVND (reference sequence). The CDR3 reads CASTDRPRETQYF. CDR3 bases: TGTGCCAGCACCGACCGCCCCAGGGAGACCCAGTACTTC.

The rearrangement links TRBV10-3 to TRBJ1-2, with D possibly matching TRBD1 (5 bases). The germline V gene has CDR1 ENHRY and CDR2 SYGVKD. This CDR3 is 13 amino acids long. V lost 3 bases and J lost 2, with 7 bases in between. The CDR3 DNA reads TGTGCCATCAGTGACGGGACGAACTATGGCTACACCTTC. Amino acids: CAISDGTNYGYTF.

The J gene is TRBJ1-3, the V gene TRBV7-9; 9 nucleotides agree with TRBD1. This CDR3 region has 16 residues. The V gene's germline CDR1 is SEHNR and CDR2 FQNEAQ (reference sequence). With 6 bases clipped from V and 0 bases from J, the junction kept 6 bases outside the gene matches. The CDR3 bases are TGTGCCAGCAGACCCGGACAGGGGAGCTCTGGAAACACCATATATTTT. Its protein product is CASRPGQGSSGNTIYF.

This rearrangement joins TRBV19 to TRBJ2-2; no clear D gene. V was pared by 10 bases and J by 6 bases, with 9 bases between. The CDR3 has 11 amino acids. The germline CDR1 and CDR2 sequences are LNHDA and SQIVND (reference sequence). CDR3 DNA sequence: TGTGCCACAAGAGCCCCCGGGGAGCTGTTTTTT. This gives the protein CATRAPGELFF.

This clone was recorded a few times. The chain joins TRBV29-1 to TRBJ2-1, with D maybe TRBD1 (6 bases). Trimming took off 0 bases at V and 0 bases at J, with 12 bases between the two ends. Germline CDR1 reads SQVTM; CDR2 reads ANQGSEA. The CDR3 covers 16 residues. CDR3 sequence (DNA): TGCAGCGTTGAAGATCCTGACAGGAGCTCCTACAATGAGCAGTTCTTC. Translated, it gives CSVEDPDRSSYNEQFF.

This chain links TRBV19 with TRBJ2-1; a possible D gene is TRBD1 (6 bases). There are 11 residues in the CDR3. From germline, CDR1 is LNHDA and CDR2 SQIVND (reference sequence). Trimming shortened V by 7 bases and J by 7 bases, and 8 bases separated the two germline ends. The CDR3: CASNQGNEQFF. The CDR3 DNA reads TGTGCCAGTAATCAGGGGAATGAGCAGTTCTTC.

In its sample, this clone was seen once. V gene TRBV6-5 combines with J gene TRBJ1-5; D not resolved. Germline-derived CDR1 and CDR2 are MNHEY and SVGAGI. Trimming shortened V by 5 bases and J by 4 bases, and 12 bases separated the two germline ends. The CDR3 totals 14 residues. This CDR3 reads CASSGGPRNQPQHF. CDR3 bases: TGTGCCAGCAGTGGAGGACCGAGAAATCAGCCCCAGCATTTT.

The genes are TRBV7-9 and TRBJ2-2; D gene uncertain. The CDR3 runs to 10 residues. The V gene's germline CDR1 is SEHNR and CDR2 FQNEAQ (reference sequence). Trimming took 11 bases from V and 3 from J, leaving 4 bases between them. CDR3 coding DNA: TGTGCCGGGTACACCGGGGAGCTGTTTTTT. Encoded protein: CAGYTGELFF.

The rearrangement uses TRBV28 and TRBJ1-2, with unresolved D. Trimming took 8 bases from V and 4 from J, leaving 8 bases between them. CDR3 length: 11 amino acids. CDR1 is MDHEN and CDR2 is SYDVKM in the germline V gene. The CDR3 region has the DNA TGTGCCAGCCTCAAATTCTATGGCTACACCTTC. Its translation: CASLKFYGYTF.

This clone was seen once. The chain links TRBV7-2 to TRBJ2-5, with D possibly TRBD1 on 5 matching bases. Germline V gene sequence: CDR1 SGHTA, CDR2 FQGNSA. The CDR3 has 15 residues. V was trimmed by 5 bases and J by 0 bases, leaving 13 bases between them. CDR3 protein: CASSRQGLDQETQYF. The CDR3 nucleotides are TGTGCCAGCAGCCGGCAGGGCCTTGACCAAGAGACCCAGTACTTC.

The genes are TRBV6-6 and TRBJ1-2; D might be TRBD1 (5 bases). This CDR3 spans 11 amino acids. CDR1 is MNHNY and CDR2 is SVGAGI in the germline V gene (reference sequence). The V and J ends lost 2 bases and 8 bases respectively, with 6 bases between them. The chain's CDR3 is CASSYGDGYTF. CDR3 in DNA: TGTGCCAGCAGTTACGGGGACGGCTACACCTTC.

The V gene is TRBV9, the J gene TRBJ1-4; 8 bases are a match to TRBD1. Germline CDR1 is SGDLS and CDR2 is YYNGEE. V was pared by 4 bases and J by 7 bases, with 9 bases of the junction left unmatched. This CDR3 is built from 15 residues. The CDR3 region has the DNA TGTGCCAGCAGCTCGCGGACAGGGTCGGGTGAAAAACTGTTTTTT. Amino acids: CASSSRTGSGEKLFF.

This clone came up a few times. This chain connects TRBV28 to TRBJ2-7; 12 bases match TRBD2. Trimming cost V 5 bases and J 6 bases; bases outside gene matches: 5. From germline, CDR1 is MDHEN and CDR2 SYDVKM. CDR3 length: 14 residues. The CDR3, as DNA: TGTGCCAGCAGTATGACTAGCGGGAGTGCCGAGCAGTACTTC. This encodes CASSMTSGSAEQYF.

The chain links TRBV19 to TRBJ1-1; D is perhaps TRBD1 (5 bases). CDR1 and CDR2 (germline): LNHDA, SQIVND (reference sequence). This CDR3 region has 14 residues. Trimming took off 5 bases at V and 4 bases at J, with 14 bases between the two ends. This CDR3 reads CASSLQVQVTEAFF. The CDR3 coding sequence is TGTGCCAGTAGTTTACAGGTCCAAGTCACTGAAGCTTTCTTT.

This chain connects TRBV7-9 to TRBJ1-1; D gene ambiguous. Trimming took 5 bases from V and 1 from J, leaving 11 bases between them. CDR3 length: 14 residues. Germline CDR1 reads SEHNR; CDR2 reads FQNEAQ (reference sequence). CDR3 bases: TGTGCCAGCAGCCCAATTGGGTCGAACACTGAAGCTTTCTTT. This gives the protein CASSPIGSNTEAFF.

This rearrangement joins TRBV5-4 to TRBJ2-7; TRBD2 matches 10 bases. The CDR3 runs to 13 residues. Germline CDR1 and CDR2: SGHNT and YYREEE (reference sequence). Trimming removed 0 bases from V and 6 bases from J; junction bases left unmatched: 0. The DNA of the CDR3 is TGTGCCAGCAGCTTGGTAGCGGGAGGCGAGCAGTACTTC. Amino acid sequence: CASSLVAGGEQYF.

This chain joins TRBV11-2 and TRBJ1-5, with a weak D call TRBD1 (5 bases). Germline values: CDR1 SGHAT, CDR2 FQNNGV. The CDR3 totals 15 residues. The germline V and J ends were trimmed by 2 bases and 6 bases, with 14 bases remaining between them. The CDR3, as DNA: TGTGCCAGCAGCTTATCGGGTGATGGGGGTCAGCCCCAGCATTTT. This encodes CASSLSGDGGQPQHF.

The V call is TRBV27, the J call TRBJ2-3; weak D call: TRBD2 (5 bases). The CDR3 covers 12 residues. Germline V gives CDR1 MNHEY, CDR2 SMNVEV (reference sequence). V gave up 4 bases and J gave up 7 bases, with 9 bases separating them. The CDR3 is CASSSGWNTQYF. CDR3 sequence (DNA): TGTGCCAGCAGTTCGGGATGGAATACGCAGTATTTT.

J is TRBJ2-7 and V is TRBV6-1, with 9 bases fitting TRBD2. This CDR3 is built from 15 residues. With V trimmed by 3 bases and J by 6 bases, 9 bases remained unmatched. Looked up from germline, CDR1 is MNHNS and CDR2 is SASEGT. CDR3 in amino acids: CASSETPGLASEQYF. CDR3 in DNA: TGTGCCAGCAGTGAGACACCGGGACTAGCCTCCGAGCAGTACTTC.